Sequencing of this T cell receptor beta chain was carried out in a study of T-cell memory formation after mild COVID-19. Study-wide results and caveats: Clones shrinking from day 15 to 85 showed even CD4/CD8 mixes; later expanders tilted CD4+.

TCRdb independently ran MiXCR on the 5' RACE reads; one entry per CDR3 protein. This sample yields about 290,000 distinct CDR3 sequences, of which 15% are seen a single time; around 23% belongs to the top ten. Germline values: CDR1 MGHRA, CDR2 YSYEKL. With 0 bases removed from V and 6 bases from J, the gap between germline ends came to 6 bases. This CDR3 has 13 residues. This clonotype has a handful of counts. Its antigen is not known. The chain uses TRBV4-1 and TRBJ2-1; D is unclear. The specimen sequenced was PBMCs or a T cell subset sorted from them (not recorded which). The clonotype comes from a man younger than 35 who had mild COVID-19 (a few samples of this study predate the infection). Cell type and time point are not known. The chain's CDR3 is CASSQDHLNEQFF. CDR3 DNA: TGCGCCAGCAGCCAAGATCATCTCAATGAGCAGTTCTTC.